The clone carrying this T cell receptor (beta chain) was seen ten or more times. Antigen specificity is unknown. Through Arm-PCR of CDR3 regions and iRepertoire HTBI primers, TCR beta libraries were built. TCRdb used MiXCR to reprocess the multiplex PCR reads, holding one entry per CDR3 protein. The sample holds roughly 220,000 distinct CDR3 sequences; roughly 18% are singletons and the top ten take around 20%. The sample is drawn from a study of regulatory T cells in long-lasting Graves disease. The study, taken as a whole, reports: Compared with new cases, persistent Graves' patients showed reduced TCR diversity.

V trimming: 4 bases; J trimming: 4 bases; junction bases outside the gene matches: 9. Per germline, CDR1 MNHEY and CDR2 SVGAGI. The CDR3 runs 16 residues. Time point here: newly diagnosed GD, antithyroid drugs for less than 3 months. Isolated PBMC RNA provided the starting material for the TCR library. EDTA tubes held approximately 10 milliliters of peripheral blood from each patient. This sequence joins TRBV6-5 and TRBJ2-3; TRBD2 matches 9 bases. The TCR originated in a female donor with Graves disease. The source material was peripheral blood mononuclear cells (PBMCs), sampled at new diagnosis, from a patient treated with antithyroid drugs. The CDR3 reads CASSLTGSGSADTQYF. The CDR3, as DNA: TGTGCCAGCAGTTTGACGGGTAGCGGGAGTGCAGATACGCAGTATTTT.